This TCR beta chain was identified in a study of T cell responses to AZD1222 COVID-19 vaccine. At the level of the study: Pooled samples include second doses given at about 4 or 12 weeks. Points from the study as a whole: Donors, mostly white British, included more females; clonal diversity was possibly underestimated. Baseline seropositives among AZD1222 recipients totaled only five to seven.

V was shortened by 8 bases and J by 3 bases, with 11 bases between the two germline ends. This CDR3 is 13 amino acids long. Germline V lookup: CDR1 SGHAT, CDR2 FQNNGV. For this clone: Its antigen is currently unknown.

Only in-frame clones appear in the TCRdb table, and some are missing; sequencing was by immunoSEQ multiplex PCR. Among about 150,000 clones listed, around 90% were seen once. Source: peripheral blood, taken on day 0 of AZD1222 vaccination. This TCR derives from an adult in good health. This chain joins TRBV11-2 and TRBJ2-1; D ambiguous. The CDR3 reads CASELGLYNEQFF. In DNA form, the CDR3 reads TGTGCCAGCGAGTTAGGGCTCTACAATGAGCAGTTCTTC. Complete variable domain (other parts from reference TRBV11-2 and TRBJ2-1): EAGVAQSPRYKIIEKRQSVAFWCNPISGHATLYWYQQILGQGPKLLIQFQNNGVVDDSQLPKDRFSAERLKGVDSTLKIQPAKLEDSAVYLCASELGLYNEQFFGPGTRLTVL.